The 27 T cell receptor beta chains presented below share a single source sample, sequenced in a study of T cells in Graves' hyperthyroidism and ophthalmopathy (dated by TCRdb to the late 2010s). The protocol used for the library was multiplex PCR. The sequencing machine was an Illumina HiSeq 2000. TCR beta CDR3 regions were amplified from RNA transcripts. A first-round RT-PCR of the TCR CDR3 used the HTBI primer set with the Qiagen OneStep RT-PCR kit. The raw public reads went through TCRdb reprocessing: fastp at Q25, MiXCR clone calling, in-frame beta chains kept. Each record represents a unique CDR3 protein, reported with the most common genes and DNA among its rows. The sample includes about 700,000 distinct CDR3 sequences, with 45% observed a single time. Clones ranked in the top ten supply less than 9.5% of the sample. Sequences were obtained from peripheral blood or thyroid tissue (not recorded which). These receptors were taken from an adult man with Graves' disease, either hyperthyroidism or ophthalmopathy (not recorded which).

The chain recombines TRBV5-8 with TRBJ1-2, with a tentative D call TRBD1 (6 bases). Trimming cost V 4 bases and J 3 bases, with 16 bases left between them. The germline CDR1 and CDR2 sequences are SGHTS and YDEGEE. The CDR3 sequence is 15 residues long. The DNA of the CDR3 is TGTGCCAGCAGCCAAGATACAGGGCGGGACTATGGCTACACCTTC. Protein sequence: CASSQDTGRDYGYTF. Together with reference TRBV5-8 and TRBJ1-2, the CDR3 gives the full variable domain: EAGVTQSPTHLIKTRGQQATLRCSPISGHTSVYWYQQALGLGLQFLLWYDEGEERNRGNFPPRFSGRQFPNYSSELNVNALELEDSALYLCASSQDTGRDYGYTFGSGTRLTVV.

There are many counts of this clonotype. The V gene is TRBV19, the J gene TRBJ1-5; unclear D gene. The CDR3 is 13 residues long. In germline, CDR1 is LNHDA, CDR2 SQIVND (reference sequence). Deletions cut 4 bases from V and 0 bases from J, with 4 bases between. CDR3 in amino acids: CASSTNSNQPQHF. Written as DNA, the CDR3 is TGTGCCAGTAGTACCAATAGCAATCAGCCCCAGCATTTT.

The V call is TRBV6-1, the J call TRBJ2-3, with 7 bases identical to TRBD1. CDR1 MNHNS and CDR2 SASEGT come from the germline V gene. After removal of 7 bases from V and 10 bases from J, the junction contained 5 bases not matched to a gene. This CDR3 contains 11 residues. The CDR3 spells CASNHDRAQYF. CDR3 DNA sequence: TGTGCCAGCAACCACGACAGGGCGCAGTATTTT.

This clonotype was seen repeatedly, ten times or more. This chain's CDR3 is CASSVGSSKEAFF. CDR3 sequence (DNA): TGTGCCAGCAGCGTAGGTTCATCCAAGGAGGCTTTCTTT. The V call is TRBV9, the J call TRBJ1-1; no definite D call. V lost 0 bases to trimming and J lost 11 bases, with 14 bases between them. CDR1 and CDR2 (germline): SGDLS, YYNGEE. This CDR3 is built from 13 residues.

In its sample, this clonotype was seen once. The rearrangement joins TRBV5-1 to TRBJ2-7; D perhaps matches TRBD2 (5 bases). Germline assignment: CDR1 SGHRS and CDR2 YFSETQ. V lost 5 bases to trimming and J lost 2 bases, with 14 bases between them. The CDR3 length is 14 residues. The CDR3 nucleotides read TGCGCCAGCAGTCCTGGGTCCGGGGCCTACGAGCAGTACTTC. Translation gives CASSPGSGAYEQYF.

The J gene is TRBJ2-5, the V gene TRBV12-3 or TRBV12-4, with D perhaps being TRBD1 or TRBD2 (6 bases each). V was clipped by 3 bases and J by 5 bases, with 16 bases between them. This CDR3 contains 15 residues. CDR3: CASSLGASVRETQYF. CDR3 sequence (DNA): TGTGCCAGCAGTTTGGGGGCTAGCGTCAGGGAGACCCAGTACTTC.

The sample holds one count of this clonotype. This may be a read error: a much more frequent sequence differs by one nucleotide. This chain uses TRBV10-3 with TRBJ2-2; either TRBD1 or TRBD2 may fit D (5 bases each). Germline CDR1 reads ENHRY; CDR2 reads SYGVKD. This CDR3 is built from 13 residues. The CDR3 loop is CTISGGTTGELFF. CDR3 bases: TGTACCATCAGTGGGGGTACGACCGGGGAGCTGTTTTTT.

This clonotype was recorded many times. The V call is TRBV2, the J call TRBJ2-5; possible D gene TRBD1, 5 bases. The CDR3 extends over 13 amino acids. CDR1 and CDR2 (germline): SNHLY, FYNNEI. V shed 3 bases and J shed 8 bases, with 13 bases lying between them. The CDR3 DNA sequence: TGTGCCAGCAGTGATCTGCAGGGTGACACCCAGTACTTC. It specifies CASSDLQGDTQYF.

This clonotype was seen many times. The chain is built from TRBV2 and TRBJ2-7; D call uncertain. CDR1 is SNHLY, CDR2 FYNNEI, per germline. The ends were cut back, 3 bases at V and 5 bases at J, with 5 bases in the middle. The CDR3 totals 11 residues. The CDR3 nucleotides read TGTGCCAGCAGTGATCCTAACGAGCAGTACTTC. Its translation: CASSDPNEQYF.

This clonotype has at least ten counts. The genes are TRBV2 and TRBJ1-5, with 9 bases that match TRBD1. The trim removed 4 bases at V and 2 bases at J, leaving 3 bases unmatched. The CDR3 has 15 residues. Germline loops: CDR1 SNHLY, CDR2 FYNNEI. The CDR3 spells CASSGGTGRNQPQHF. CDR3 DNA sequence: TGTGCCAGCAGTGGGGGGACAGGGCGCAATCAGCCCCAGCATTTT.

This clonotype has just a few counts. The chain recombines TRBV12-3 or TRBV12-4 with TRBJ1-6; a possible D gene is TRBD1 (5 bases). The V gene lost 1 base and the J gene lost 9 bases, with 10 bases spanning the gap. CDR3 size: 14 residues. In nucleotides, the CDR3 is TGTGCCAGCAGTTTAGGACAGATAAGTTCACCCCTCCACTTT. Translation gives CASSLGQISSPLHF.

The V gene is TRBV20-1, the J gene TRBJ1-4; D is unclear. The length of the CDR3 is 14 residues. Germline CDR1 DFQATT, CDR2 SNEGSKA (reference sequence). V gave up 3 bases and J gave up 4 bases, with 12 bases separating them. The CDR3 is CSASNQAYNEKLFF. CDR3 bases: TGCAGTGCTAGCAACCAGGCCTATAATGAAAAACTGTTTTTT.

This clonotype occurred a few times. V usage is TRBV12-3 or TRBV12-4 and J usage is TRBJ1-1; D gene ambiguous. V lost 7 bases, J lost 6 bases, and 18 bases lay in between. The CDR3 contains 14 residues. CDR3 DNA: TGTGCCAGCAACCCGACTCGGGGTTCCGCTGAAGCTTTCTTT. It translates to CASNPTRGSAEAFF.

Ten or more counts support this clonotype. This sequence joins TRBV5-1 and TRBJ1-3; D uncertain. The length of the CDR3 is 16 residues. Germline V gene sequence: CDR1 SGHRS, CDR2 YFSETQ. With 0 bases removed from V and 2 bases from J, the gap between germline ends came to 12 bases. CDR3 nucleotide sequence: TGCGCCAGCAGCTTGGAACCCCCGGGCACTGGAAACACCATATATTTT. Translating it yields CASSLEPPGTGNTIYF.

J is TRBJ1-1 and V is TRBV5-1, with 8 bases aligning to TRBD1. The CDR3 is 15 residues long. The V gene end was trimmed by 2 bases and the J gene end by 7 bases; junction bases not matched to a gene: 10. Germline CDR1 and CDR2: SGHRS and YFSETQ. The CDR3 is CASSFLTGVSGEAFF. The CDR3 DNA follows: TGCGCCAGCAGCTTTTTGACAGGGGTGAGTGGTGAAGCTTTCTTT.

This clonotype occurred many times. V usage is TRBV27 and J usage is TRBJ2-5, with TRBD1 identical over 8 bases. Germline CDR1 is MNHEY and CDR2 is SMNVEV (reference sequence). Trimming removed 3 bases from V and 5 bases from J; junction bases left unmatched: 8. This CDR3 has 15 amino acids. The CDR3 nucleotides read TGTGCCAGCAGTTTTGGCCAGGGGGCGGACGAGACCCAGTACTTC. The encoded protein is CASSFGQGADETQYF.

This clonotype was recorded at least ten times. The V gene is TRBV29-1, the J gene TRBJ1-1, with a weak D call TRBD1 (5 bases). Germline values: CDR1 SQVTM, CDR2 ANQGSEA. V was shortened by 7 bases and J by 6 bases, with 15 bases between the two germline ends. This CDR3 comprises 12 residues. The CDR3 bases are TGCAGCGCACGACAGTCTGTCGCTGAAGCTTTCTTT. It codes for CSARQSVAEAFF.

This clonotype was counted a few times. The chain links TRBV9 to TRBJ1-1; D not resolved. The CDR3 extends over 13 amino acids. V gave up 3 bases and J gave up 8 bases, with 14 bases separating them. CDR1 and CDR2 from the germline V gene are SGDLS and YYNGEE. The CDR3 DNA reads TGTGCCAGCAGCGCCTCTGGACTGAGAGAAGCTTTCTTT. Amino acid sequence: CASSASGLREAFF.

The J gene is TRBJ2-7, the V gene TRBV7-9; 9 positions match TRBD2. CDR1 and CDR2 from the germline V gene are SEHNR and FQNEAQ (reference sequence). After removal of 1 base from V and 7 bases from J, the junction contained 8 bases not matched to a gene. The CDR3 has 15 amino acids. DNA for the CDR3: TGTGCCAGCAGCTTAGGACTAGCGGCCCAGGGGGAGCAGTACTTC. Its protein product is CASSLGLAAQGEQYF.

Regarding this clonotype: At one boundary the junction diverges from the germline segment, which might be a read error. The DNA of the CDR3 is TGTGCCAGTAGTAACGGGACTCCCCTCACTTCAAACTATGGCTACGCCTTC. Translated: CASSNGTPLTSNYGYAF. This chain uses TRBV19 with TRBJ1-2; tentative D call: TRBD1 (5 bases). Germline CDR1 and CDR2: LNHDA and SQIVND (reference sequence). The CDR3 is 17 residues long.

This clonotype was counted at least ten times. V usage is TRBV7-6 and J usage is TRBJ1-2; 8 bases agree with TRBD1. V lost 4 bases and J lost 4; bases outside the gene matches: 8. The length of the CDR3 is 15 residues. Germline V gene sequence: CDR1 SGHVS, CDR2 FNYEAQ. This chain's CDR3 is CASSSHGQGAYGYTF. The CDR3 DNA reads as TGTGCCAGCAGCTCACACGGACAGGGCGCCTATGGCTACACCTTC.

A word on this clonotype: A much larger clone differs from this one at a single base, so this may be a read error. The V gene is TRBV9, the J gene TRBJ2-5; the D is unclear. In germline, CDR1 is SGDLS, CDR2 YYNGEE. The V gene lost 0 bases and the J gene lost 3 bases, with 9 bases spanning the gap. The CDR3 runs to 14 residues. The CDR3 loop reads CASSVEATKETQYF. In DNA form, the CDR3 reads TGTGCCAGCAGCGTAGAGGCGACAAAAGAGACCCAGTACTTC.

CDR3 sequence: CASSYEGFDQPQHF. In DNA form, the CDR3 reads TGTGCCAGCAGTTACGAGGGTTTTGATCAGCCCCAGCATTTT. The chain uses TRBV7-9 and TRBJ1-5, with D uncertain. CDR3 length equals 14 residues. Germline loops: CDR1 SEHNR, CDR2 FQNEAQ (reference sequence). V was pared by 6 bases and J by 5 bases, with 14 bases between.

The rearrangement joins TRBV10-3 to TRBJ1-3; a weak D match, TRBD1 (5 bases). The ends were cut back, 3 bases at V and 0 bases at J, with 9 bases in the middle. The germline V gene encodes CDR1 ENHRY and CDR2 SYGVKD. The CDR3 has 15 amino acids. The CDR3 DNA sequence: TGTGCCATCAGTGATGGGGGTCCCTCTGGAAACACCATATATTTT. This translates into CAISDGGPSGNTIYF.

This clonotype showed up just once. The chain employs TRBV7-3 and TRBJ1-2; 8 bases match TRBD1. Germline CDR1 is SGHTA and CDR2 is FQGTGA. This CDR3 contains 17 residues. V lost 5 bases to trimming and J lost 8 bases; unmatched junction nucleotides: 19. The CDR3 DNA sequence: TGTGCCAGCAGCCGTGGGACAGGTCGACCCTGGCTGGGAGGCTACACCTTC. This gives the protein CASSRGTGRPWLGGYTF.

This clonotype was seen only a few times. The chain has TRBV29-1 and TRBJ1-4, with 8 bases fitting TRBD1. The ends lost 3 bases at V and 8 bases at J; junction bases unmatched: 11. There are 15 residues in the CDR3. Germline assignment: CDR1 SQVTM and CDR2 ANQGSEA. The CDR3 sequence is CSVEATGGGGEKLFF. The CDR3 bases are TGCAGCGTTGAGGCCACAGGGGGAGGTGGGGAAAAACTGTTTTTT.

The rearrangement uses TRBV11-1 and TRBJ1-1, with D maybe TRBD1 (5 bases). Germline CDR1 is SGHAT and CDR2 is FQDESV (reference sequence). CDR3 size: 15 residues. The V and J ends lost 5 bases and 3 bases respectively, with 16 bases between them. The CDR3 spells CASSLGQGPDTEAFF. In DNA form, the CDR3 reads TGTGCCAGCAGCCTAGGACAAGGGCCCGACACTGAAGCTTTCTTT.